The source of this T cell receptor (beta chain) is a study of siplizumab effects on memory and regulatory T cells. Concerning this clone itself: Its antigen is unidentified.

The CDR3 has 16 residues. V lost 1 base, J lost 4 bases, and 6 bases stayed unmatched. Germline CDR1 MGHDK, CDR2 SYGVNS. The data were produced by immunoSEQ multiplex PCR, yet TCRdb's version contains in-frame clones alone and is incomplete. The sample includes about 69,000 clones, 75% to 90% of them seen just once. Study-wide results and caveats: Naive T cells, seemingly more diverse than memory cells, seemed major alloresponse contributors. Of the proliferating CD4+ or CD8+ clones, roughly 75-97% lacked a naive or memory phenotype that could be assigned.

The rearrangement joins TRBV25-1 to TRBJ2-2, with 7 nucleotides matching TRBD2. The clonotype comes from a human donor in good health. Sequencing was done on a sample of Tregs sorted from blood. The CDR3 sequence: CASSESLGGGTGELFF. The CDR3 DNA sequence: TGTGCCAGCAGTGAATCTCTGGGCGGGGGCACCGGGGAGCTGTTTTTT.